These 23 T cell receptor beta chains originate from one sample sequenced in a study of T cells in tumors after PD-1 blockade. TCRdb's table, derived via immunoSEQ multiplex PCR, lists solely in-frame clones and lacks some. Of some 24,000 clones listed, about 82% are singletons. The sample consisted of PBMCs, taken after anti-PD-1 treatment. The receptor source for this set is a human donor with basal cell carcinoma.

This clone was observed a few times. V and J are TRBV6-6 and TRBJ2-7; 7 bases are shared with TRBD2. CDR3 size: 14 residues. Unmatched junction bases numbered 12, after V lost 8 bases and J lost 5 bases. Germline CDR1 and CDR2: MNHNY and SVGAGI (reference sequence). The CDR3 DNA sequence: TGTGCCAGCGCCTTGGGACTACAACGCCACGAGCAGTACTTC. Its translation: CASALGLQRHEQYF.

The chain links TRBV19 to TRBJ2-2; 7 nucleotides align to TRBD2. V lost 6 bases and J lost 7; bases outside the gene matches: 11. Looked up from germline, CDR1 is LNHDA and CDR2 is SQIVND (reference sequence). This CDR3 is built from 15 residues. This chain's CDR3 is CASSTGRVRGGELFF. CDR3 nucleotides: TGTGCCAGTAGCACTGGGAGGGTGCGAGGCGGGGAGCTGTTTTTT.

Worth noting for this clone: The sample has other DNA sequences that encode this CDR3 too. This chain joins TRBV9 and TRBJ2-1; D is uncertain. CDR1 is SGDLS, CDR2 YYNGEE, per germline. This CDR3 is built from 15 residues. The V end was cut by 2 bases, the J end by 0 bases, with 9 bases between. Here the CDR3 DNA reads TGTGCCAGCAGCGTTGGGCAGAACTCCTACAATGAGCAGTTCTTC. Its translation: CASSVGQNSYNEQFF.

The gene calls are TRBV6-5 and TRBJ1-2; D is perhaps TRBD1 (5 bases). Trimming stripped 4 bases from V and 0 bases from J, with 12 bases between. CDR1 is MNHEY and CDR2 is SVGAGI in the germline V gene. The CDR3 has 15 residues. This CDR3 is CASSSAGTTNYGYTF. DNA for the CDR3: TGTGCCAGCAGTTCCGCAGGGACGACTAACTATGGCTACACCTTC.

V usage is TRBV19 and J usage is TRBJ1-1; tentatively, D is TRBD1 (5 bases). The CDR3 is 15 residues long. The germline gives CDR1 LNHDA, CDR2 SQIVND (reference sequence). Trimming shortened V by 7 bases and J by 1 base, and 16 bases separated the two germline ends. The CDR3 sequence: CASTTWGGRNTEAFF. The CDR3 bases are TGTGCCAGTACCACGTGGGGGGGGAGGAACACTGAAGCTTTCTTT.

The gene calls are TRBV5-1 and TRBJ1-1; D is unresolved. This CDR3 comprises 14 residues. Trimming removed 0 bases at V and 1 base at J, with 7 bases between. In germline, CDR1 is SGHRS, CDR2 YFSETQ. CDR3 bases: TGCGCCAGCAGCTTGGGGGGAGCGAACACTGAAGCTTTCTTT. The encoded protein is CASSLGGANTEAFF.

The chain links TRBV7-9 to TRBJ2-2; tentatively, D is TRBD1 (5 bases). CDR3 length equals 11 residues. V gave up 6 bases and J gave up 8 bases, with 7 bases separating them. Germline V lookup: CDR1 SEHNR, CDR2 FQNEAQ (reference sequence). CDR3 amino acids: CASRGLGELFF. The CDR3 region has the DNA TGTGCCAGCAGGGGGCTAGGGGAGCTGTTTTTT.

The V gene is TRBV7-2, the J gene TRBJ1-1; a weak D match, TRBD1 (5 bases). V was pared by 1 base and J by 10 bases, with 7 bases between. The germline CDR1 and CDR2 sequences are SGHTA and FQGNSA. This CDR3 has 11 amino acids. CDR3 bases: TGTGCCAGCAGCTTAGGGAGGGGAGCTTTCTTT. Protein: CASSLGRGAFF.

V and J are TRBV9 and TRBJ2-5, with 8 bases matching TRBD1. Looked up from germline, CDR1 is SGDLS and CDR2 is YYNGEE. CDR3 length: 14 residues. Losses at the gene ends were 0 bases for V and 5 bases for J; bases not matched to a gene: 3. As DNA, the CDR3 is TGTGCCAGCAGCGTAGCAGGGGGCGGGGAGACCCAGTACTTC. This codes for CASSVAGGGETQYF.

The table lists this clone with a count of one. The chain recombines TRBV6-1 with TRBJ1-2; D uncertain. CDR1 MNHNS and CDR2 SASEGT come from the germline V gene. The CDR3 consists of 13 residues. Trimming took off 2 bases at V and 8 bases at J, with 12 bases between the two ends. The CDR3 coding sequence is TGTGCCAGCAGTGAATCGGTACTTCGAGGCTACACCTTC. This codes for CASSESVLRGYTF.

CDR3 sequence reads: CASSVSPAGSPLHF. DNA for the CDR3: TGCGCCAGCAGTGTCAGCCCGGCAGGGTCACCCCTCCACTTT. The V gene is TRBV10-1, the J gene TRBJ1-6, with D possibly being TRBD1 (5 bases). The germline CDR1 and CDR2 sequences are WNHNN and SYGVQD (reference sequence). V dropped 4 bases and J dropped 10 bases, with 14 bases sitting between them. This CDR3 comprises 14 residues.

The chain combines TRBV19 with TRBJ1-3, with D hard to call. The CDR3 has 15 amino acids. Trimming removed 0 bases at V and 2 bases at J, with 8 bases between. Germline V gives CDR1 LNHDA, CDR2 SQIVND (reference sequence). DNA for the CDR3: TGTGCCAGTAGTATAGACGTTAATCCTGGAAACACCATATATTTT. Translated: CASSIDVNPGNTIYF.

The chain links TRBV12-3 or TRBV12-4 to TRBJ2-1, with 9 bases fitting TRBD2. Unmatched junction bases numbered 9, after V lost 6 bases and J lost 15 bases. The CDR3 covers 12 residues. The CDR3 sequence is CASRPLAGPLFF. CDR3 in DNA: TGTGCCAGCAGGCCCCTAGCGGGGCCGTTGTTCTTC.

The rearrangement joins TRBV7-2 to TRBJ2-3, with 8 positions matching TRBD2. The V gene's germline CDR1 is SGHTA and CDR2 FQGNSA. Trimming cost V 6 bases and J 3 bases; bases outside gene matches: 8. This CDR3 spans 15 amino acids. The CDR3 DNA reads as TGTGCCAGCAGGCCGACTAGCGTGAGAACAGATACGCAGTATTTT. Amino acid sequence: CASRPTSVRTDTQYF.

The chain combines TRBV19 with TRBJ2-2; 10 bases match TRBD1. CDR3 length: 15 residues. Unmatched junction bases numbered 3, after V lost 1 base and J lost 7 bases. Germline V gene sequence: CDR1 LNHDA, CDR2 SQIVND (reference sequence). CDR3 nucleotides: TGTGCCAGTAGTATAGGACAGGGGGCGATCGGGGAGCTGTTTTTT. Translation gives CASSIGQGAIGELFF.

V usage is TRBV30 and J usage is TRBJ2-5; D not resolved. V shed 6 bases and J shed 0 bases, with 11 bases lying between them. Germline V gene lookup returns CDR1 GTSNPN and CDR2 SVGIG (reference sequence). This CDR3 comprises 13 residues. The CDR3 is CACNPTDQETQYF. Here the CDR3 DNA reads TGTGCCTGCAACCCTACCGACCAAGAGACCCAGTACTTC. Variable domain in full (rest from reference TRBV30 and TRBJ2-5): SQTIHQWPATLVQPVGSPLSLECTVEGTSNPNLYWYRQAAGRGLQLLFYSVGIGQISSEVPQNLSASRPQDRQFILSSKKLLLSDSGFYLCACNPTDQETQYFGPGTRLLVL.

The gene calls are TRBV30 and TRBJ2-1; 12 bases align to TRBD2. Germline trimming cut 2 bases from V and 9 bases from J; bases unmatched to any gene: 14. Germline CDR1 reads GTSNPN; CDR2 reads SVGIG (reference sequence). This CDR3 has 17 amino acids. The CDR3 loop reads CAWSMMGLAGGPPEQFF. For the CDR3, the DNA is TGTGCCTGGAGTATGATGGGTCTAGCGGGGGGGCCTCCTGAGCAGTTCTTC.

The J gene is TRBJ2-1, the V gene TRBV27; weak D call: TRBD1 (5 bases). The CDR3 has 17 residues. V gave up 5 bases and J gave up 6 bases, with 23 bases separating them. The germline V gene encodes CDR1 MNHEY and CDR2 SMNVEV (reference sequence). Here the CDR3 reads CASSGVRTPGRINEQFF. Written as DNA, the CDR3 is TGTGCCAGCAGTGGGGTAAGGACACCGGGCCGTATCAATGAGCAGTTCTTC.

This chain joins TRBV15 and TRBJ1-4, with TRBD1 identical over 8 bases. Per the germline V gene, CDR1 is LNHNV and CDR2 is YYDKDF (reference sequence). The CDR3 has 15 residues. After removal of 3 bases from V and 4 bases from J, the junction contained 4 bases not matched to a gene. CDR3: CATSRDRALNEKLFF. CDR3 coding DNA: TGTGCCACCAGCAGGGACAGGGCCCTTAATGAAAAACTGTTTTTT.

The chain joins TRBV10-2 to TRBJ2-7, with D unclear. CDR1 is WSHSY and CDR2 is SAAADI in the germline V gene. Trimming took off 6 bases at V and 2 bases at J, with 5 bases between the two ends. The CDR3 covers 11 residues. DNA for the CDR3: TGCGCCAGCAGCTCGGCCTACGAGCAGTACTTC. This codes for CASSSAYEQYF.

This chain connects TRBV7-6 to TRBJ2-7, with 7 bases that match TRBD2. The CDR3 totals 17 residues. Germline V CDR1 and CDR2: SGHVS, FNYEAQ. The V and J ends lost 1 base and 2 bases, in that order; junction bases with no gene match: 11. The CDR3 bases are TGTGCCAGCAGCTTAGAATCGTGGCGGGGGACCACCTACGAGCAGTACTTC. Translating it yields CASSLESWRGTTYEQYF.

The chain links TRBV4-1 to TRBJ1-2; D is unresolved. V gave up 2 bases and J gave up 1 base, with 5 bases separating them. The germline V gene encodes CDR1 MGHRA and CDR2 YSYEKL. The CDR3 extends over 13 amino acids. CDR3 sequence (DNA): TGCGCCAGCAGCCAACAGGTTAACTATGGCTACACCTTC. Its protein product is CASSQQVNYGYTF.

The chain employs TRBV5-1 and TRBJ1-2; D is unclear. Germline V CDR1 and CDR2: SGHRS, YFSETQ. The length of the CDR3 is 15 residues. The ends were cut back, 0 bases at V and 4 bases at J, with 13 bases in the middle. CDR3 nucleotides: TGCGCCAGCAGCTTGGTTCAGGTGCCGATCTATGGCTACACCTTC. It specifies CASSLVQVPIYGYTF.